This TCR beta chain was profiled in a study of blood T cell repertoires in COVID-19. Authors' analysis steps: Nucleated cell number was recorded as an estimate derived from reference gene primer amplification. TCRdb's copy holds only in-frame clones and misses some; the assay was immunoSEQ multiplex PCR. V and J calls and clone size are as listed in that table; D and trimming were resolved from the DNA. The profile shows fewer than 250,000 clones, about 86% of them singletons. Sequencing was carried out using peripheral blood. The receptor's source is a woman aged 50 to 60 with acute or convalescent COVID-19.

The CDR3 protein is CASSPPSSYEQYF. As DNA, the CDR3 is TGTGCCAGCTCACCTCCCAGCTCCTACGAGCAGTACTTC. The V call is TRBV18, the J call TRBJ2-7; D is uncertain. The V gene's germline CDR1 is KGHSH and CDR2 LQKENI. This CDR3 is built from 13 residues. The V end was cut by 3 bases, the J end by 0 bases, with 6 bases between.